The clone carrying this T cell receptor (beta chain) was detected ten times or more. Its antigen is not identified. Between the trimmed V and J ends, which lost 0 bases and 3 bases, there was a span of 11 bases. The length of the CDR3 is 15 residues. Germline values: CDR1 SGHRS, CDR2 YFSETQ. Generation of TCR cDNA used 5'RACE template switching (which added a universal primer site and UMIs). TCRdb re-called the 5' RACE reads through MiXCR, storing one row per CDR3 protein. The table shows over 300,000 distinct CDR3 sequences, with 4.1% occurring only once. The sample originates from a study of T cells after yellow fever vaccination. Study outcomes and limitations: Reappearance after the booster was observed for most primary-vaccination clones (around 95% CD4, roughly 88% CD8).

This specimen consisted of PBMCs, obtained 5 days after the yellow fever booster vaccination. The origin of this receptor is a young man who received the YFV17D yellow fever vaccine. The chain employs TRBV5-1 and TRBJ2-3; maybe TRBD1 (6 bases). CDR3 in amino acids: CASSLEQGRTDTQYF. The CDR3 DNA reads as TGCGCCAGCAGCTTGGAACAGGGAAGAACAGATACGCAGTATTTT.